This T cell receptor beta chain was sequenced in a study of blood T cell repertoires in COVID-19. Background on the study: In each case, the material was cDNA or gDNA derived from T cells, B-cell-depleted T cells, or PBMCs.

During active infection, Seattle patients enrolled and were then monitored through disease. Original methodology: Reference gene primer amplification in the assay estimated nucleated cell counts. Using immunoSEQ multiplex PCR, the repertoire was profiled, and TCRdb retains in-frame clones only, with some absent. V, J and clone size reflect that table, while D and trimming were determined from the DNA. The sample consists of about 300,000 clones, 85% to 90% of them appearing once. CDR3 length equals 15 residues. V trimming: 1 base; J trimming: 2 bases; junction bases outside the gene matches: 4. Germline CDR1 SEHNR, CDR2 FQNEAQ (reference sequence).

The V call is TRBV7-9, the J call TRBJ1-2; 7 nucleotides match TRBD1. The source is a woman in her forties or fifties with COVID-19, enrolled during active disease. The sequenced material came from peripheral blood. CDR3 sequence (DNA): TGTGCCAGCAGCTTAGACGGGACAGTAAACTATGGCTACACCTTC. Protein: CASSLDGTVNYGYTF.